Listed below are T cell receptor beta chains from one sample, sequenced in a study of cytomegalovirus exposure and HLA in healthy donors. TCRdb's table, derived via immunoSEQ multiplex PCR, lists solely in-frame clones and lacks some. Of 180,000 or so clones listed, 70% to 90% are singletons. The sequencing sample was made of PBMCs. These receptor sequences come from a man younger than 30 in good health and CMV-seropositive. CDR3s include the opening cysteine and the closing phenylalanine or tryptophan. The order of the fields is D gene, J gene, V gene, clone size, CDR3 DNA, CDR3 protein. A D gene is named only where the DNA matches it firmly. Some rows have no size entry. The others give once, few or many, or a class for an expanded clone.

D: .
J: TRBJ1-6
V: TRBV2
size: .
DNA: TGTGCCAGCAGTCCCGACAGGATCCCACGTAGAAGGTCCTATAATTCACCCCTCCACTTT
CDR3: CASSPDRIPRRRSYNSPLHF

D: TRBD2
J: TRBJ2-2
V: TRBV5-4
size: .
DNA: TGTGCCAGCAGCTTGGTCTTTAGCGGGGGAGCCACCGGGGAGCTGTTTTTT
CDR3: CASSLVFSGGATGELFF

D: .
J: TRBJ2-3
V: TRBV27
size: .
DNA: TGTGCCACGACAGGCTTCCGGGATACGCAGTATTTT
CDR3: CATTGFRDTQYF

D: TRBD1
J: TRBJ2-7
V: TRBV4-1
size: few
DNA: TGCGCCAGCAGCCAAGACCGGGACAGGAACTACGAGCAGTACTTC
CDR3: CASSQDRDRNYEQYF

D: .
J: TRBJ1-1
V: TRBV18
size: .
DNA: TGTGCCAGCTCCCAAGAGGAATCCACTGAAGCTTTCTTT
CDR3: CASSQEESTEAFF

D: TRBD1
J: TRBJ1-4
V: TRBV2
size: .
DNA: TGTGCCAGCAACAGAAAGACAGGGGCCGACGAAAAACTGTTTTTT
CDR3: CASNRKTGADEKLFF

D: .
J: TRBJ1-2
V: TRBV2
size: .
DNA: TGTGCCAGCGCGGCGGAACCCTATGGCTACACCTTC
CDR3: CASAAEPYGYTF

D: TRBD2
J: TRBJ2-1
V: TRBV11-2
size: .
DNA: TGTGCCAGCATCCCGCGACCTAGCGGGGAATACAATGAGCAGTTCTTC
CDR3: CASIPRPSGEYNEQFF

D: .
J: TRBJ2-2
V: TRBV25-1
size: .
DNA: TGTGCCAGCAGTGACATGGGAGTCTCTGCCGGGGAGCTGTTTTTT
CDR3: CASSDMGVSAGELFF

D: .
J: TRBJ2-3
V: TRBV5-1
size: .
DNA: TGCGCCAGCAGCTTGGCCCAGGGCACAGATACGCAGTATTTT
CDR3: CASSLAQGTDTQYF

D: .
J: TRBJ2-1
V: TRBV7-9
size: .
DNA: TGTGCCAGCAGCACCTCCGATCAGATTATGTACAATGAGCAGTTCTTC
CDR3: CASSTSDQIMYNEQFF

D: TRBD2
J: TRBJ2-1
V: TRBV27
size: .
DNA: TGTGCCAGCAGAGAGAGTCTTCCGGGGACTAGACAATACAATGAGCAGTTCTTC
CDR3: CASRESLPGTRQYNEQFF

D: .
J: TRBJ1-1
V: TRBV27
size: .
DNA: TGTGCCAGCAGTTTAGGGCAGGGGAACACTGAAGCTTTCTTT
CDR3: CASSLGQGNTEAFF

D: .
J: TRBJ1-1
V: TRBV29-1
size: .
DNA: TGCAGCGGGGCGACAGGTCGCGGAACTGAAGCTTTCTTT
CDR3: CSGATGRGTEAFF

D: .
J: TRBJ2-7
V: TRBV4-3
size: .
DNA: TGCGCCAGCAGCCAAGATTGGAGAGGGAGTATTTCCTACGAGCAGTACTTC
CDR3: CASSQDWRGSISYEQYF

D: TRBD1
J: TRBJ2-3
V: TRBV7-9
size: .
DNA: TGTTCCAGCAGTCTACTAACAGGGGGAGGGTATTTT
CDR3: CSSSLLTGGGYF

D: .
J: TRBJ1-1
V: TRBV6-1
size: once
DNA: TGTGCCAGCAGTTCCCCGGGTAAAGGCACTGAAGCTTTCTTT
CDR3: CASSSPGKGTEAFF

D: TRBD2
J: TRBJ2-3
V: TRBV7-3
size: .
DNA: TGTGCCAGCAGCCTGCGGGGGGGAAGCACAGATACGCAGTATTTT
CDR3: CASSLRGGSTDTQYF

D: TRBD2
J: TRBJ2-1
V: TRBV9
size: .
DNA: TGTGCCAGCAGCGGTGGACTAGCCTTAACCTACAATGAGCAGTTCTTC
CDR3: CASSGGLALTYNEQFF

D: TRBD2
J: TRBJ2-3
V: TRBV11-1
size: few
DNA: TGTGCCAGCAGCTTATTAACTAGCGGGGGAACAGATACGCAGTATTTT
CDR3: CASSLLTSGGTDTQYF

D: .
J: TRBJ1-1
V: TRBV4-2
size: .
DNA: TGTGCCAGCAGCCAATCCGGGTCCCAGCCGAACACTGAAGCTTTCTTT
CDR3: CASSQSGSQPNTEAFF

D: TRBD2
J: TRBJ2-7
V: TRBV28
size: .
DNA: TGTGCCAGCAGTTCCCCTGGCGGGGGGAGCTCCTACGAGCAGTACTTC
CDR3: CASSSPGGGSSYEQYF

D: .
J: TRBJ1-6
V: TRBV4-1
size: few
DNA: TGCGCCAGCAGCCAATTGGGCCTACCGGGGTCACCCCTCCACTTT
CDR3: CASSQLGLPGSPLHF

D: TRBD1
J: TRBJ2-7
V: TRBV6-1
size: .
DNA: TGTGCCAGCAGTGAAGGGGAGACAGGGGGCTACGAGCAGTACTTC
CDR3: CASSEGETGGYEQYF

D: .
J: TRBJ2-7
V: TRBV6-6
size: few
DNA: TGTGCCAGCAGTTACTCCGGGACATTTTACGAGCAGTACTTC
CDR3: CASSYSGTFYEQYF

D: .
J: TRBJ2-5
V: TRBV7-3
size: few
DNA: TGTGCCAGCAGCCCCACAGGGTTGCAAGAGACCCAGTACTTC
CDR3: CASSPTGLQETQYF

D: .
J: TRBJ1-3
V: TRBV7-2
size: .
DNA: TGTGCCAGCAGCTTAAAACGGCCGGGGAGCTCTGGAAACACCATATATTTT
CDR3: CASSLKRPGSSGNTIYF

D: .
J: TRBJ1-5
V: TRBV27
size: once
DNA: TGTGCCAGCAGTTTATCCCCGAGCGGGATCGGCAATCAGCCCCAGCATTTT
CDR3: CASSLSPSGIGNQPQHF

D: .
J: TRBJ1-5
V: TRBV11-2
size: .
DNA: TGTGCCAGCAGCTTGCACAGGGATAGCAATCAGCCCCAGCATTTT
CDR3: CASSLHRDSNQPQHF

D: .
J: TRBJ2-7
V: TRBV4-3
size: .
DNA: TGCGCCAGCAGCCAAACAGGGTTCGGCGAGCAGTACTTC
CDR3: CASSQTGFGEQYF

D: TRBD1
J: TRBJ2-5
V: TRBV5-6
size: .
DNA: TGTGCCAGCAGCCGGGGACAGAGCTACCAAGAGACCCAGTACTTC
CDR3: CASSRGQSYQETQYF

D: TRBD1
J: TRBJ1-2
V: TRBV10-3
size: .
DNA: TGTGCCATCGCCCCGACAGGGGAGGTCTATGGCTACACCTTC
CDR3: CAIAPTGEVYGYTF

D: .
J: TRBJ2-3
V: TRBV30
size: once
DNA: TGTGCCTGGAACCCGACTAGGAATACGCAGTATTTT
CDR3: CAWNPTRNTQYF

D: .
J: TRBJ2-1
V: TRBV6-6
size: few
DNA: TGTGCCAGCATCTCCGGCTACAATGAGCAGTTCTTC
CDR3: CASISGYNEQFF

D: .
J: TRBJ1-5
V: TRBV6-5
size: .
DNA: TGTGCCAGCAGTTACGCAGACAATCAGCCCCAGCATTTT
CDR3: CASSYADNQPQHF

D: .
J: TRBJ1-5
V: TRBV6-5
size: .
DNA: TGTGCCAGCAGTACGATCCCCGGGGGCAATCAGCCCCAGCATTTT
CDR3: CASSTIPGGNQPQHF

D: TRBD1
J: TRBJ2-7
V: TRBV7-9
size: .
DNA: TGTGCCAGCAGTCGAGCCGGGACAGGGGGTCGGGAGCAGTACTTC
CDR3: CASSRAGTGGREQYF

D: .
J: TRBJ2-5
V: TRBV21-1
size: .
DNA: TGTGCCAGCAGCAAAGAGGACATCCAGAAAGAGACCCAGTACTTC
CDR3: CASSKEDIQKETQYF

D: .
J: TRBJ2-2
V: TRBV6-5
size: .
DNA: TGTGCCAGCAGTTTCGGTAGAGAAAGTGGCGGGGAGCTGTTTTTT
CDR3: CASSFGRESGGELFF

D: TRBD2
J: TRBJ2-3
V: TRBV5-1
size: once
DNA: TGCGCCAGCAGCTGGGGAGGACTAGCGGGGGGGAGCACAGATACGCAGTATTTT
CDR3: CASSWGGLAGGSTDTQYF

D: .
J: TRBJ2-7
V: TRBV19
size: .
DNA: TGTGCCAGTACCCTATCAGGACAGTTTCGCGACGAGCAGTACTTC
CDR3: CASTLSGQFRDEQYF

D: TRBD2
J: TRBJ2-2
V: TRBV7-3
size: .
DNA: TGTGCCAGCAGCTTAACCAGCGGGGGGAACACCGGGGAGCTGTTTTTT
CDR3: CASSLTSGGNTGELFF